The rows below give T cell receptor beta chains drawn from one sample of a study of blood T cell repertoires in COVID-19. Here immunoSEQ multiplex PCR was the method, and the copy in TCRdb shows in-frame clones only, minus some. The sample gives 70,000 to 95,000 clones, 92% of which show up once; 6.3% is in the top ten. Material: peripheral blood. All receptors come from an older woman with active COVID-19. Each CDR3 is given with its conserved first and last residue. The D gene is left open where the match is weak. Rows give clone size only sometimes, using once, few, many, or a class for an expanded clone.

V,size,D,J,length,CDR3,DNA
TRBV29-1,NA,TRBD2,TRBJ2-7,13,CSVVPSGRGEQYF,TGCAGCGTTGTTCCTAGCGGGAGGGGTGAGCAGTACTTC
TRBV19,NA,TRBD2,TRBJ2-1,15,CASTQLAGNRNEQFF,TGTGCCAGTACCCAACTAGCGGGGAACCGCAATGAGCAGTTCTTC
TRBV4-1,few,NA,TRBJ1-2,16,CASSQEGGVRWSGYTF,TGCGCCAGCAGCCAAGAGGGCGGGGTTCGGTGGAGTGGCTACACCTTC
TRBV28,NA,NA,TRBJ2-1,12,CASRIPSSEQFF,TGTGCCAGCAGGATTCCCTCCAGTGAGCAGTTCTTC
TRBV28,NA,NA,TRBJ1-1,13,CASSPTGRAEAFF,TGTGCCAGCAGTCCTACAGGGAGGGCTGAAGCTTTCTTT
TRBV10-1,NA,TRBD1,TRBJ1-2,13,CASSADRGGGYTF,TGCGCCAGCAGTGCGGACAGGGGTGGTGGCTACACCTTC
TRBV7-6,NA,NA,TRBJ2-3,15,CASSLTRSPTDTQYF,TGTGCCAGCAGCTTAACGAGATCACCCACAGATACGCAGTATTTT
TRBV5-6,NA,NA,TRBJ1-1,15,CASSSRGIMNTEAFF,TGTGCCAGCAGCTCCCGAGGAATTATGAACACTGAAGCTTTCTTT
TRBV1,NA,NA,TRBJ2-7,15,CTSSPTSGGAGEQYF,TGCACCAGCAGCCCAACTAGCGGGGGGGCGGGAGAGCAGTACTTC
TRBV19,NA,TRBD2,TRBJ2-3,15,CASSIPLAGADTQYF,TGTGCCAGTAGTATTCCTCTAGCGGGGGCTGATACGCAGTATTTT
TRBV3-1/TRBV3-2,NA,NA,TRBJ1-1,12,CASSQEGRRAFF,TGTGCCAGCAGCCAAGAGGGCAGGAGGGCTTTCTTT
TRBV29-1,NA,TRBD1,TRBJ2-4,16,CSVERDRGLAKNIQYF,TGCAGCGTTGAACGGGACAGAGGTCTAGCCAAAAACATTCAGTACTTC
TRBV28,NA,TRBD1,TRBJ1-2,15,CASSPTRDRGVGYTF,TGTGCCAGCAGCCCAACCAGGGACAGGGGGGTTGGCTACACCTTC
TRBV14,NA,NA,TRBJ1-1,16,CASSRTQAGPNTEAFF,TGTGCCAGCAGCCGCACGCAGGCAGGTCCTAACACTGAAGCTTTCTTT
TRBV5-6,NA,NA,TRBJ1-2,11,CASSLTAGYTF,TGTGCCAGCAGCTTGACAGCTGGCTACACCTTC
TRBV24-1,NA,TRBD1,TRBJ2-1,13,CATRQGTLNEQFF,TGTGCCACTCGACAGGGTACCCTCAATGAGCAGTTCTTC
TRBV15,NA,NA,TRBJ1-2,14,CATSRDGRVPGYTF,TGTGCCACCAGCAGAGACGGCAGGGTCCCTGGCTACACCTTC
TRBV10-1,NA,NA,TRBJ2-2,15,CASSEIGGSTGELFF,TGCGCCAGCAGTGAAATAGGGGGTAGCACCGGGGAGCTGTTTTTT
TRBV19,once,NA,TRBJ1-2,14,CASSREPGNYGYTF,TGTGCCAGTAGTAGGGAGCCCGGTAACTATGGCTACACCTTC
TRBV9,NA,NA,TRBJ1-4,15,CASSVGYRTNEKLFF,TGTGCCAGCAGCGTAGGGTATAGAACTAATGAAAAACTGTTTTTT
TRBV5-1,NA,TRBD1,TRBJ1-1,12,CASITGGTEAFF,TGCGCCAGCATAACAGGGGGCACTGAAGCTTTCTTT
TRBV3-1/TRBV3-2,NA,TRBD1,TRBJ2-5,15,CASSQPRQGAQTQYF,TGTGCCAGCAGCCAACCAAGACAGGGGGCGCAGACCCAGTACTTC
TRBV11-2,NA,TRBD2,TRBJ2-1,17,CASSLDVLAGSYNEQFF,TGTGCCAGCAGCTTAGATGTACTAGCGGGATCCTACAATGAGCAGTTCTTC
TRBV29-1,NA,NA,TRBJ2-5,13,CSVDKGPRETQYF,TGCAGCGTTGATAAGGGGCCCCGAGAGACCCAGTACTTC
TRBV5-1,NA,NA,TRBJ1-4,16,CASSLGPGATNEKLFF,TGCGCCAGCAGCTTGGGGCCCGGGGCAACTAATGAAAAACTGTTTTTT
TRBV3-1/TRBV3-2,NA,NA,TRBJ1-1,13,CASRQGAGTEAFF,TGTGCCAGCAGACAGGGCGCGGGCACTGAAGCTTTCTTT
TRBV12-3/TRBV12-4,NA,NA,TRBJ2-1,13,CASSPDSPNEQFF,TGTGCCAGCAGTCCCGACAGCCCCAATGAGCAGTTCTTC
TRBV15,NA,TRBD1,TRBJ1-2,14,CATSSDRSNYGYTF,TGTGCCACCAGTTCGGACAGGTCTAACTATGGCTACACCTTC
TRBV10-3,NA,NA,TRBJ1-2,16,CAISEEEGGRFYGYTF,TGTGCCATCAGTGAGGAAGAGGGAGGGCGATTTTATGGCTACACCTTC
TRBV11-2,NA,NA,TRBJ2-2,16,CASSPELGGGPRELFF,TGTGCCAGCAGCCCAGAACTAGGGGGGGGCCCACGGGAGCTGTTTTTT
TRBV9,once,TRBD1,TRBJ1-3,15,CASSAQGAPGNTIYF,TGTGCCAGCAGCGCGCAGGGGGCCCCTGGAAACACCATATATTTT
TRBV5-6,NA,NA,TRBJ1-1,17,CASSLVAPRQGLAEAFF,TGTGCCAGCAGCTTGGTGGCGCCTCGGCAGGGGCTCGCTGAAGCTTTCTTT
TRBV19,once,TRBD1,TRBJ1-2,13,CASHGTGYYGYTF,TGTGCCAGTCACGGGACAGGGTACTATGGCTACACCTTC
TRBV6-5,NA,NA,TRBJ1-5,16,CASSYSRGPSNQPQHF,TGTGCCAGCAGTTACTCAAGGGGTCCGAGCAATCAGCCCCAGCATTTT
TRBV4-1,NA,NA,TRBJ2-3,17,CASSQVSGVLSTDTQYF,TGCGCCAGCAGCCAAGTCTCCGGGGTGCTTAGCACAGATACGCAGTATTTT
TRBV9,NA,TRBD1,TRBJ1-1,16,CASSVGQGQGNTEAFF,TGTGCCAGCAGCGTAGGACAGGGGCAAGGGAACACTGAAGCTTTCTTT
TRBV5-8,NA,NA,TRBJ1-1,13,CASKGVMNTEAFF,TGTGCCAGCAAAGGGGTCATGAACACTGAAGCTTTCTTT
TRBV10-3,NA,NA,TRBJ2-7,13,CAISQSHTYEQYF,TGTGCCATCAGTCAGTCACACACCTACGAGCAGTACTTC
TRBV19,NA,TRBD2,TRBJ2-7,15,CASSISSGSSYEQYF,TGTGCCAGTAGTATTTCAAGCGGGAGTTCCTACGAGCAGTACTTC
TRBV11-3,NA,TRBD1,TRBJ1-3,17,CASSSRQGYRSGNTIYF,TGTGCCAGCAGCTCGAGACAGGGGTATCGCTCTGGAAACACCATATATTTT
TRBV7-9,NA,NA,TRBJ1-2,12,CASQDGKAGYTF,TGTGCCAGCCAGGACGGGAAGGCTGGCTACACCTTC
TRBV19,NA,NA,TRBJ2-4,14,CASSNPGDKNIQYF,TGTGCCAGTAGTAATCCAGGGGACAAAAACATTCAGTACTTC